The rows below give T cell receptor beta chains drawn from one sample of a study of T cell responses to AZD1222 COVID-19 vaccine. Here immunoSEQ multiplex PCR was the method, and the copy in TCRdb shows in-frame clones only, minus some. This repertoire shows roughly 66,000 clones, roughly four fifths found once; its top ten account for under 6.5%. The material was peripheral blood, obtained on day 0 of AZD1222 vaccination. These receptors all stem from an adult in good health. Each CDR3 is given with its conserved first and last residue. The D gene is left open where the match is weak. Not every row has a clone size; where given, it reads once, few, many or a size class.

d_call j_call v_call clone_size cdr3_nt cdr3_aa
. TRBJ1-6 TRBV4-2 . TGTGCCAGCAGCCAAGAAACTGGGATCTATAATTCACCCCTCCACTTT CASSQETGIYNSPLHF
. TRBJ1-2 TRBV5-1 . TGCGCCAGCAGCGAGAGTTGGAGTCAAGGGATTTTCTCTGGGGGCTACACCTTC CASSESWSQGIFSGGYTF
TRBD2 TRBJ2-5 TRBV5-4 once TGTGCCAGCAGCTCCCGACTAGCGGGGGGGGAGACCCAGTACTTC CASSSRLAGGETQYF
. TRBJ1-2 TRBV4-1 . TGCGCCAGCAGCCAAGATGACAGAAACTATGGCTACACCTTC CASSQDDRNYGYTF
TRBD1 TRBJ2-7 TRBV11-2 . TGTGCCAGCAGCCAGGGGGCCAGGGGGTATCTCGAGCAGTACTTC CASSQGARGYLEQYF
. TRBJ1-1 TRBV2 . TGTGCCAGCAGAGCTCCGGAAGCTTTCTTT CASRAPEAFF
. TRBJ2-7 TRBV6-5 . TGTGCCAGCAGTAAGAGCGCGCAGGGCCACGAGCAGTACTTC CASSKSAQGHEQYF
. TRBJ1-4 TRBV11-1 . TGTGCCAGCAGGGGGCGTCCGAATGAAAAACTGTTTTTT CASRGRPNEKLFF
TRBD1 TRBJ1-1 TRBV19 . TGTGCCAGTAGTATAGGACAGGGGGGCACTGAAGCTTTCTTT CASSIGQGGTEAFF
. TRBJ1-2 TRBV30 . TGTGCCTGGAGTTACAGGACTGGTTGGGGCTACACCTTC CAWSYRTGWGYTF
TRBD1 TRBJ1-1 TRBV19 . TGTGCCAGTAGTAATACAGGGGGGGCTGAAGCTTTCTTT CASSNTGGAEAFF
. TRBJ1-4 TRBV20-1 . TGCAGTGCTAGGGGGGAAAAGCTGTTTTTT CSARGEKLFF
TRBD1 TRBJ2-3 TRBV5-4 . TGTGCCAGCAGCTTTCGAGGGGGCGCAGATACGCAGTATTTT CASSFRGGADTQYF
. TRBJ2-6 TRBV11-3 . TGTGCCACCAACGGGGTTAGCTCTGGGGCCAACGTCCTGACTTTC CATNGVSSGANVLTF
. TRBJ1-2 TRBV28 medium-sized TGTGCCAGCACCACCTCCGGACGGAATGGCTACACCTTC CASTTSGRNGYTF
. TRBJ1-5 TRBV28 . TGTGCCAGCAGAACCCAGGCTTATAGCAATCAGCCCCAGCATTTT CASRTQAYSNQPQHF
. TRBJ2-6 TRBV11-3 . TGTGCCAGCAGCGCAACTGGGGCCAACGTCCTGACTTTC CASSATGANVLTF
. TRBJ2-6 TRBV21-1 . TGTGCCAGCACTGGGGCCAACGTCCTGACTTTC CASTGANVLTF
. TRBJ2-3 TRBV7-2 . TGTGCCAGCAGCTTAGCGGGGCTAGCCGGCCATACGCAGTATTTT CASSLAGLAGHTQYF